Presented here are 20 T cell receptor beta chains from one specimen sequenced in a study of human T cells and chemical hapten exposure. TCRdb analysed the RACE reads with MiXCR anew, one entry per CDR3 protein. The sample lists 50,000 to 75,000 distinct CDR3 sequences, about 11% occurring once. Time point: patch test 3, about 24 weeks after DPC sensitization. The treatment was: therapeutic diphenylcyclopropenone sensitization with weekly scalp DPC. This material consisted of whole blood, taken in connection with sensitization to the hapten diphenylcyclopropenone (DPC). The origin of the receptors is a woman in her thirties with alopecia areata. Some clones in this sample may be carry-over from other donors' samples.

V usage is TRBV18 and J usage is TRBJ2-1, with D tentatively TRBD2 (5 bases). This CDR3 region has 17 residues. Trimming removed 3 bases at V and 6 bases at J, with 21 bases between. Per the germline V gene, CDR1 is KGHSH and CDR2 is LQKENI. This CDR3 is CASSPTSWGDSINEQFF. In nucleotides, the CDR3 is TGTGCCAGCTCACCTACCTCCTGGGGAGACTCAATCAATGAGCAGTTCTTC.

The chain joins TRBV6-2 or TRBV6-3 to TRBJ2-3; D call uncertain. The V end was cut by 8 bases, the J end by 7 bases, with 16 bases between. The CDR3 consists of 13 residues. Looked up from germline, CDR1 is MNHEY and CDR2 is SVGEGT. The CDR3 loop reads CASVSRPMNTQYF. CDR3 DNA: TGTGCCAGCGTCTCCCGGCCCATGAATACGCAGTATTTT.

The J gene is TRBJ2-3, the V gene TRBV18; TRBD1 might be the D (6 bases). The V gene's germline CDR1 is KGHSH and CDR2 LQKENI. CDR3 size: 15 residues. With 3 bases removed from V and 5 bases from J, the gap between germline ends came to 15 bases. CDR3 in DNA: TGTGCCAGCTCACCCCTACAGGGTTCGAGAGATACGCAGTATTTT. Translation: CASSPLQGSRDTQYF.

This clonotype was detected only a few times. CDR3 protein: CSVENRAITGEQFF. DNA for the CDR3: TGCAGCGTTGAGAACAGGGCAATTACTGGTGAGCAGTTCTTC. The rearrangement joins TRBV29-1 to TRBJ2-1; D possibly corresponds to TRBD1 (6 bases). CDR1 is SQVTM and CDR2 is ANQGSEA in the germline V gene. The CDR3 has 14 amino acids. The V gene lost 3 bases and the J gene lost 9 bases, with 18 bases spanning the gap.

The V call is TRBV2, the J call TRBJ1-4, with unresolved D. CDR1 is SNHLY and CDR2 is FYNNEI in the germline V gene. The CDR3 is 12 residues long. The V end lost 7 bases, the J end lost 4 bases, and 7 bases lay between the germline ends. CDR3 DNA: TGTGCCAGCAAGTTCTTTAATGAAAAACTGTTTTTT. Translating it yields CASKFFNEKLFF.

This clonotype has a count of ten or more. This chain's CDR3 is CASTLNRGGITEAFF. CDR3 in DNA: TGTGCCAGCACCCTCAACAGGGGTGGGATCACTGAAGCTTTCTTT. J is TRBJ1-1 and V is TRBV27; 7 nucleotides align to TRBD1. The CDR3 has 15 amino acids. The V gene's germline CDR1 is MNHEY and CDR2 SMNVEV (reference sequence). J was trimmed by 4 bases and V by 7 bases; bases with no gene match: 12.

This clonotype showed up many times. The genes are TRBV2 and TRBJ2-7, with no clear D. From germline, CDR1 is SNHLY and CDR2 FYNNEI. This CDR3 is built from 15 residues. With 0 bases removed from V and 2 bases from J, the gap between germline ends came to 11 bases. CDR3 amino acids: CASSEALAGAYEQYF. For the CDR3, the DNA is TGTGCCAGCAGTGAAGCGCTCGCCGGAGCCTACGAGCAGTACTTC. Using reference TRBV2 and TRBJ2-7 for the parts outside the CDR3, the full variable domain is EPEVTQTPSHQVTQMGQEVILRCVPISNHLYFYWYRQILGQKVEFLVSFYNNEISEKSEIFDDQFSVERPDGSNFTLKIRSTKLEDSAMYFCASSEALAGAYEQYFGPGTRLTVT.

This clonotype occurred many times. This sequence joins TRBV7-9 and TRBJ2-3; D possibly matches TRBD1 or TRBD2 (6 bases each). The CDR3 consists of 13 residues. Germline V lookup: CDR1 SEHNR, CDR2 FQNEAQ (reference sequence). Trimming pared 2 bases from V and 6 bases from J, leaving 9 bases between. The DNA for the CDR3 is TGTGCCAGCAGCTTAAGGGGGGTGGATACGCAGTATTTT. This encodes CASSLRGVDTQYF.

This clonotype was seen a few times. Here the CDR3 reads CASSYSSHNQPQHF. The CDR3 DNA follows: TGTGCCAGCAGTTACTCAAGCCATAATCAGCCCCAGCATTTT. The gene calls are TRBV6-2 or TRBV6-3 and TRBJ1-5; D gene unclear. Trimming cost V 0 bases and J 4 bases, with 7 bases left between them. Per germline, CDR1 MNHEY and CDR2 SVGEGT. The CDR3 is 14 residues long.

The chain uses TRBV12-3 or TRBV12-4 and TRBJ1-6; the match to TRBD1 covers 7 bases. This CDR3 contains 15 residues. V shed 3 bases, J shed 3 bases, and the junction held 2 bases outside the gene matches. The CDR3 DNA sequence: TGTGCCAGCAGTTTGGGGACAGTCTATAATTCACCCCTCCACTTT. It translates to CASSLGTVYNSPLHF.

The chain is built from TRBV7-2 and TRBJ2-3, with 8 bases fitting TRBD1. J gave up 6 bases and V 5 bases, and 10 bases lay outside the gene matches. The CDR3 totals 15 residues. Germline V gene sequence: CDR1 SGHTA, CDR2 FQGNSA. CDR3 protein: CASSPRTGWADTQYF. The CDR3, as DNA: TGTGCCAGCAGCCCGCGGACAGGGTGGGCGGATACGCAGTATTTT.

This clonotype was seen ten or more times. The gene calls are TRBV6-6 and TRBJ1-3, with D possibly matching TRBD1 (5 bases). CDR1 and CDR2 from the germline V gene are MNHNY and SVGAGI (reference sequence). V was shortened by 4 bases and J by 3 bases, with 16 bases between the two germline ends. This CDR3 has 16 residues. CDR3 amino acids: CASSSAQRQSGNTIYF. The DNA of the CDR3 is TGTGCCAGCAGTTCCGCGCAAAGACAGAGTGGAAACACCATATATTTT.

This clonotype came up many times. This chain links TRBV6-2 or TRBV6-3 with TRBJ2-1; TRBD2 agrees at 9 bases. The CDR3 is made up of 13 amino acids. The V segment lost 8 bases and the J segment 7 bases; nucleotides outside the gene matches: 6. The germline V gene encodes CDR1 MNHEY and CDR2 SVGEGT. CDR3 DNA sequence: TGTGCCAGCGCGGGAGGGGCGACAAATGAGCAGTTCTTC. Translation: CASAGGATNEQFF.

This clonotype came up a few times. The chain combines TRBV20-1 with TRBJ1-1, with 10 bases that match TRBD1. After removal of 5 bases from V and 11 bases from J, the junction contained 8 bases not matched to a gene. The CDR3 consists of 12 residues. Germline CDR1 DFQATT, CDR2 SNEGSKA (reference sequence). The CDR3 bases are TGCAGTGCTGGCGGACAGGGGGGGATGGCTTTCTTT. Amino acid sequence: CSAGGQGGMAFF.

This clonotype was observed a handful of times. The chain carries TRBV4-3 and TRBJ2-3; 8 bases align to TRBD2. Per germline, CDR1 LGHNA and CDR2 YSLEER. The CDR3 sequence is 17 residues long. V was clipped by 3 bases and J by 4 bases; unmatched bases: 12. The CDR3 region has the DNA TGCGCCAGCAGCCAGAATACCGGGGGGGGGCCGGCAGATACGCAGTATTTT. Residues: CASSQNTGGGPADTQYF.

In this sample, this clonotype turned up a few times. The V call is TRBV7-3, the J call TRBJ2-2, with TRBD1 matching 8 bases. Germline values: CDR1 SGHTA, CDR2 FQGTGA. The CDR3 covers 15 residues. J was trimmed by 1 base and V by 5 bases; bases with no gene match: 3. The CDR3 sequence: CASSQQGVNTGELFF. The CDR3 DNA is TGTGCCAGCAGCCAACAGGGGGTGAACACCGGGGAGCTGTTTTTT.

This clonotype was observed once. CDR3: CASSSGQSSGANVLTF. DNA for the CDR3: TGCGCCAGCAGCTCGGGACAGAGCTCTGGGGCCAACGTCCTGACTTTC. The chain uses TRBV5-1 and TRBJ2-6; 7 bases map to TRBD1. V was clipped by 3 bases and J by 0 bases; unmatched bases: 3. This CDR3 region has 16 residues. Germline CDR1 and CDR2: SGHRS and YFSETQ.

The V and J genes are TRBV28 and TRBJ2-3; the D is unclear. This CDR3 is 18 amino acids long. V was shortened by 4 bases and J by 0 bases, with 20 bases between the two germline ends. Per the germline V gene, CDR1 is MDHEN and CDR2 is SYDVKM. The CDR3 sequence is CASSSPGGGGPSTDTQYF. DNA of the CDR3: TGTGCCAGCAGTTCACCCGGCGGCGGCGGACCGAGCACAGATACGCAGTATTTT. The whole variable domain, remainder taken from reference TRBV28 and TRBJ2-3, is DVKVTQSSRYLVKRTGEKVFLECVQDMDHENMFWYRQDPGLGLRLIYFSYDVKMKEKGDIPEGYSVSREKKERFSLILESASTNQTSMYLCASSSPGGGGPSTDTQYFGPGTRLTVL.

This clonotype was recorded at least ten times. The chain uses TRBV4-2 and TRBJ2-5; 8 bases fit TRBD2. This CDR3 region has 17 residues. V was pared by 1 base and J by 2 bases, with 9 bases of the junction left unmatched. Per the germline V gene, CDR1 is LGHNA and CDR2 is YNFKEQ. The CDR3 DNA is TGTGCCAGCAGCCAAGGCCTAAGCGGGGGCCAACAAGAGACCCAGTACTTC. Translation: CASSQGLSGGQQETQYF.

This clonotype was seen a handful of times. The chain links TRBV7-2 to TRBJ2-7; D may be TRBD1 (5 bases). Germline V gene lookup returns CDR1 SGHTA and CDR2 FQGNSA. V lost 0 bases and J 3 bases, leaving 12 bases between the germline ends. CDR3 length: 15 residues. CDR3 loop: CASSLAQGRHYEQYF. The CDR3 nucleotides read TGTGCCAGCAGCTTAGCGCAGGGAAGGCACTACGAGCAGTACTTC.